This T cell receptor beta chain derives from a study of control samples from healthy donors and cancer patients. The V and J ends lost 3 bases and 1 base respectively, with 12 bases between them. CDR1 and CDR2 from the germline V gene are KGHSH and LQKENI. The CDR3 extends over 16 amino acids. Using immunoSEQ multiplex PCR, the repertoire was profiled, and TCRdb retains in-frame clones only, with some absent. The table records fewer than 200,000 clones, roughly 89% of them present only once. The V and J genes are TRBV18 and TRBJ2-2, with D possibly matching TRBD1 (7 bases). Sequenced sample: blood. This TCR derives from a young man in good health. The CDR3 loop is CASSPEGAVNTGELFF. CDR3 nucleotide sequence: TGTGCCAGCTCACCGGAGGGGGCCGTGAACACCGGGGAGCTGTTTTTT.